This TCR beta chain originates from a study of spatial heterogeneity in lung cancer. Study-level information: A consistent excess of beta-chain over alpha-chain sequences was detected. Raw-read counts averaged over ten per unique TCR and UMI combination.

TCRdb analysed the 5' RACE reads with MiXCR anew, one entry per CDR3 protein. Of approximately 40,000 distinct CDR3 sequences in the sample, 6.5% to 8.5% were seen once. Indicated time point: sample taken at primary tumor resection. Unsorted samples of tumor, nontumor lung or frozen PBMC had their whole RNA sequenced. Germline V gene sequence: CDR1 SGHTA, CDR2 FQGTGA. The CDR3 contains 15 residues. Trimming pared 0 bases from V and 2 bases from J, leaving 5 bases between. Broader study findings: Whereas they appeared in blood less at follow-up, ubiquitous expanded tumor TCRs appeared there more at resection.

This clonotype was counted a few times. The antigen remains undetermined. The chain couples TRBV7-3 to TRBJ2-6; D possibly uses TRBD1 or TRBD2 (5 bases each). This clonotype was obtained from a male donor with early-stage non-small cell lung cancer. Sequencing was performed on PBMCs, taken at surgery. CDR3 nucleotides: TGTGCCAGCAGCTTAACGGGGGCTGGGGCCAACGTCCTGACTTTC. Its translation: CASSLTGAGANVLTF.